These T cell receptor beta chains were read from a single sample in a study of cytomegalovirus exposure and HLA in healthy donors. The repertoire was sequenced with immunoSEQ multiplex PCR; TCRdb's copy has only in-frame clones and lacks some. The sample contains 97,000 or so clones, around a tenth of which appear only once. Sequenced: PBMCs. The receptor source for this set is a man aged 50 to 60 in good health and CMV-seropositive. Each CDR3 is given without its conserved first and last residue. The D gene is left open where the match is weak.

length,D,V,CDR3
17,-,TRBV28,ASSLSLASLSPSGNTIY
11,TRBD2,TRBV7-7,ASSRGGGDEQY
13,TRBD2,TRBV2,ASALPGTSSNEQY
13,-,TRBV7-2,ASSPSSSSTDTQY
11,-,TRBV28,ASSSTRADTQY
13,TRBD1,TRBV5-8,ASSRDRVVAGELF
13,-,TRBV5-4,ASSLAGRINTEAF
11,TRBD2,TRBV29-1,SVMGLVGETQY
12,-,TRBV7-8,ASSFVGLKETQY
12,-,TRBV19,ASTAQTNTGELF
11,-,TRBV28,ASSLDTPHEQY
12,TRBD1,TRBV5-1,ASSFDRVGGELF
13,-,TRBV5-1,ASSLVSGMNTEAF
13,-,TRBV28,ASSPDGGSYNEQF
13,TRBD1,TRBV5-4,ASSPGTGSNYGYT
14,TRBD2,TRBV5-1,ASSLGTREGQETQY
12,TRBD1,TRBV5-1,ASSATGGNTEAF
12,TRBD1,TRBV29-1,SVVGSGTGKTQY
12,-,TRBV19,ASRKHRVEETQY
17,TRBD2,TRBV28,ASSPGGTSGRRAWETQY
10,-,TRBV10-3,AISPGEGTQY
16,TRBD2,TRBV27,ASSLKGRLAGGPYEQY
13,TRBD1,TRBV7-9,ASGPRDRGLNEQF